A single sample gave rise to the 24 T cell receptor beta chains below, sequenced in a study of cytomegalovirus exposure and HLA in healthy donors. 13 Jbeta primers and 60 Vbeta primers were used for the PCR. Using immunoSEQ multiplex PCR, the repertoire was profiled, and TCRdb retains in-frame clones only, with some absent. Of about 130,000 clones in the sample, roughly 74% are singletons; the top ten hold almost 6%. The sequenced sample consisted of PBMCs. Every receptor here comes from a woman in her fifties or sixties in good health and CMV-seropositive.

Only one count was recorded for this clone. The rearrangement uses TRBV5-1 and TRBJ1-1, with 10 positions matching TRBD1. The germline gives CDR1 SGHRS, CDR2 YFSETQ. The J segment lost 0 bases and the V segment lost 4 bases, leaving 9 bases of the junction unmatched. The CDR3 has 17 residues. The CDR3 sequence is CASSRVGGQGMNTEAFF. The CDR3 DNA reads as TGCGCCAGCAGCCGTGTCGGGGGACAGGGGATGAACACTGAAGCTTTCTTT. The full variable domain, completed using reference TRBV5-1 and TRBJ1-1, is KAGVTQTPRYLIKTRGQQVTLSCSPISGHRSVSWYQQTPGQGLQFLFEYFSETQRNKGNFPGRFSGRQFSNSRSEMNVSTLELGDSALYLCASSRVGGQGMNTEAFFGQGTRLTVV.

The chain uses TRBV27 and TRBJ1-2; 9 bases are shared with TRBD1. Per the germline V gene, CDR1 is MNHEY and CDR2 is SMNVEV (reference sequence). The V gene end was trimmed by 5 bases and the J gene end by 8 bases; junction bases not matched to a gene: 6. The CDR3 spans 13 residues. This CDR3 reads CASSEQGAQGYTF. CDR3 in DNA: TGTGCCAGCAGTGAACAGGGGGCGCAGGGCTACACCTTC.

The rearrangement links TRBV19 to TRBJ1-2; D is ambiguous. V was trimmed by 10 bases and J by 0 bases, leaving 9 bases between them. CDR1 and CDR2 from the germline V gene are LNHDA and SQIVND (reference sequence). CDR3 length equals 12 residues. CDR3 amino acids: CANLTANYGYTF. In DNA, the CDR3 is TGTGCCAATCTAACAGCTAACTATGGCTACACCTTC.

V usage is TRBV6-5 and J usage is TRBJ2-1; D gene uncertain. Germline CDR1 and CDR2: MNHEY and SVGAGI. The V and J ends lost 6 bases and 7 bases respectively, with 16 bases between them. The length of the CDR3 is 14 residues. The chain's CDR3 is CASSHAGSGNEQFF. The CDR3 coding sequence is TGTGCCAGCAGCCACGCCGGATCCGGGAATGAGCAGTTCTTC.

The chain carries TRBV6-6 and TRBJ2-5; 9 positions agree with TRBD2. Germline values: CDR1 MNHNY, CDR2 SVGAGI (reference sequence). Trimming took 6 bases from V and 1 from J; bases not matched to a gene: 6. The CDR3 spans 15 residues. In DNA, the CDR3 is TGTGCCAGCAGAGGTCTAGCGGGGTTCCAAGAGACCCAGTACTTC. Translated, it gives CASRGLAGFQETQYF.

J is TRBJ2-6 and V is TRBV11-2, with a possible D match to TRBD1 (6 bases). Germline CDR1 SGHAT, CDR2 FQNNGV. This CDR3 comprises 15 residues. Trimming pared 7 bases from V and 3 bases from J, leaving 13 bases between. CDR3 in DNA: TGTGCCAGCATCCTAGGGGGAATTGGGGCCAACGTCCTGACTTTC. It translates to CASILGGIGANVLTF.

The rearrangement uses TRBV7-7 and TRBJ2-3; 8 bases align to TRBD1. CDR3 length equals 15 residues. V shed 5 bases and J 2 bases; nucleotides not matched to a gene: 6. CDR1 and CDR2 (germline): SSHAT, FNYEAQ (reference sequence). The CDR3 DNA reads as TGTGCCAGCAGCGCGGGACAGGACCCCACAGATACGCAGTATTTT. Its translation: CASSAGQDPTDTQYF.

The gene calls are TRBV9 and TRBJ1-3; no reliable D call. Germline V lookup: CDR1 SGDLS, CDR2 YYNGEE. The V end was cut by 0 bases, the J end by 0 bases, with 7 bases between. This CDR3 spans 15 amino acids. The chain's CDR3 is CASSVGWASGNTIYF. For the CDR3, the DNA is TGTGCCAGCAGCGTAGGCTGGGCCTCTGGAAACACCATATATTTT.

DNA for the CDR3: TGTGCCAGCAGCCAAGATACACAGTCGGCAGGGGGCCTTGAGCAGTTCTTC. This encodes CASSQDTQSAGGLEQFF. The gene calls are TRBV4-2 and TRBJ2-1; 8 nucleotides align to TRBD1. The ends lost 0 bases at V and 9 bases at J; junction bases unmatched: 13. This CDR3 comprises 17 residues. Looked up from germline, CDR1 is LGHNA and CDR2 is YNFKEQ.

This chain joins TRBV2 and TRBJ2-2; no firm D call. V dropped 8 bases and J dropped 2 bases, with 15 bases sitting between them. The CDR3 consists of 15 residues. Germline V gene sequence: CDR1 SNHLY, CDR2 FYNNEI. The chain's CDR3 is CASRYTIQNTGELFF. CDR3 DNA: TGTGCCAGCCGATATACCATACAAAACACCGGGGAGCTGTTTTTT.

The chain recombines TRBV7-9 with TRBJ1-1; possibly TRBD1 for D (5 bases). The CDR3 totals 17 residues. Trimming cost V 5 bases and J 0 bases, with 19 bases left between them. CDR1 and CDR2 (germline): SEHNR, FQNEAQ (reference sequence). CDR3 protein: CASSPSWGDPMNTEAFF. The CDR3 DNA follows: TGTGCCAGCAGCCCATCTTGGGGGGACCCAATGAACACTGAAGCTTTCTTT.

There are a few counts of this clone. The chain couples TRBV7-9 to TRBJ1-2; possible D gene TRBD1, 5 bases. This CDR3 region has 14 residues. Trimming removed 10 bases at V and 5 bases at J, with 20 bases between. Germline CDR1 is SEHNR and CDR2 is FQNEAQ (reference sequence). The CDR3 is CAISTAGGLYGYTF. The CDR3 region has the DNA TGTGCCATCTCGACAGCTGGCGGACTATATGGCTACACCTTC.

This clone was observed a single time. This chain uses TRBV9 with TRBJ2-7; 8 nucleotides match TRBD1. The CDR3 has 13 amino acids. J gave up 5 bases and V 1 base, and 2 bases lay outside the gene matches. The V gene's germline CDR1 is SGDLS and CDR2 YYNGEE. Written as DNA, the CDR3 is TGTGCCAGCAGCGTACAGGGGGCACACGAGCAGTACTTC. This translates into CASSVQGAHEQYF.

The V gene is TRBV4-3, the J gene TRBJ2-3; 9 bases agree with TRBD1. This CDR3 is built from 15 residues. The J segment lost 6 bases and the V segment lost 4 bases, leaving 8 bases of the junction unmatched. The germline V gene encodes CDR1 LGHNA and CDR2 YSLEER. In DNA, the CDR3 is TGCGCCAGCAGCCGGGGACAGGGTCTGGCGGATACGCAGTATTTT. It specifies CASSRGQGLADTQYF.

The V call is TRBV10-3, the J call TRBJ2-5, with 8 positions matching TRBD1. This CDR3 contains 16 residues. The trim removed 6 bases at V and 4 bases at J, leaving 13 bases unmatched. The germline V gene encodes CDR1 ENHRY and CDR2 SYGVKD. The CDR3, as DNA: TGTGCCATCAGACAGGGGGGTGGTCAGAGCGGAGAGACCCAGTACTTC. This codes for CAIRQGGGQSGETQYF.

This clone was seen more than once but under ten times. The V and J genes are TRBV10-3 and TRBJ1-1, with D perhaps matching TRBD1 (5 bases). V dropped 6 bases and J dropped 0 bases, with 11 bases sitting between them. CDR1 ENHRY and CDR2 SYGVKD come from the germline V gene. CDR3 length equals 14 residues. The chain's CDR3 is CAIRETEMNTEAFF. The CDR3 DNA reads as TGTGCCATCAGGGAGACAGAAATGAACACTGAAGCTTTCTTT.

The chain has TRBV5-6 and TRBJ1-2, with 9 bases that match TRBD1. V lost 4 bases, J lost 4 bases, and 11 bases stayed unmatched. The length of the CDR3 is 16 residues. CDR1 SGHDT and CDR2 YYEEEE come from the germline V gene. CDR3 sequence (DNA): TGTGCCAGCAGCCCCCGGGGGACAGGGATAGGCTATGGCTACACCTTC. Amino acids: CASSPRGTGIGYGYTF.

This clone occurred once. J is TRBJ2-1 and V is TRBV5-4, with 9 bases identical to TRBD2. CDR3 length: 16 amino acids. Losses at the gene ends were 0 bases for V and 7 bases for J; bases not matched to a gene: 8. CDR1 SGHNT and CDR2 YYREEE come from the germline V gene (reference sequence). CDR3 bases: TGTGCCAGCAGCTTGGGCGGGGGGGCGATTAGTAATGAGCAGTTCTTC. Translation: CASSLGGGAISNEQFF.

This sequence joins TRBV19 and TRBJ2-2; 9 bases are shared with TRBD1. The V segment lost 9 bases and the J segment 4 bases; nucleotides outside the gene matches: 18. Germline V gene lookup returns CDR1 LNHDA and CDR2 SQIVND (reference sequence). The CDR3 loop spans 18 amino acids. The CDR3, as DNA: TGTGCCAGCTCTCTAAGAAGCGCCGGGACAGGGTTCACCGGGGAGCTGTTTTTT. Amino acids: CASSLRSAGTGFTGELFF.

This clone was picked up a small number of times. The J gene is TRBJ1-4, the V gene TRBV19, with D maybe TRBD1 (5 bases). The CDR3 is 16 residues long. The germline V gene has CDR1 LNHDA and CDR2 SQIVND (reference sequence). The V and J ends lost 6 bases and 8 bases respectively, with 22 bases between them. CDR3 in DNA: TGTGCCAGTAGCTTCGGGGCCACTCGGGGAGGGGAAAAACTGTTTTTT. This codes for CASSFGATRGGEKLFF.

This clone was detected only a few times. The chain uses TRBV29-1 and TRBJ2-7; D gene uncertain. The CDR3 covers 13 residues. Germline values: CDR1 SQVTM, CDR2 ANQGSEA. Trimming removed 6 bases from V and 1 base from J, with 13 bases in between. CDR3 nucleotides: TGCAGCGTCACAAAGCCGGGTTCCTACGAGCAGTACTTC. The encoded protein is CSVTKPGSYEQYF.

The V and J genes are TRBV20-1 and TRBJ1-1; weak D call: TRBD1 (6 bases). Germline CDR1 is DFQATT and CDR2 is SNEGSKA (reference sequence). The CDR3 length is 11 residues. Between the trimmed V and J ends, which lost 6 bases and 4 bases, there was a span of 9 bases. CDR3 loop: CSARGPTEAFF. The CDR3 DNA reads as TGCAGTGCCAGGGGACCCACTGAAGCTTTCTTT.

The chain joins TRBV5-4 to TRBJ2-7, with 12 bases aligning to TRBD1. Per the germline V gene, CDR1 is SGHNT and CDR2 is YYREEE (reference sequence). V shed 4 bases and J 4 bases; nucleotides not matched to a gene: 6. The CDR3 totals 15 residues. CDR3 nucleotide sequence: TGTGCCAGCAGCGCCCCGGGACAGGGGGCATACGAGCAGTACTTC. Its protein is CASSAPGQGAYEQYF.

The V call is TRBV6-6, the J call TRBJ1-5, with D maybe TRBD1 (5 bases). The length of the CDR3 is 12 residues. V lost 6 bases and J lost 11, with 14 bases in between. CDR1 is MNHNY and CDR2 is SVGAGI in the germline V gene (reference sequence). The DNA for the CDR3 is TGTGCCAGCAGCGCTGGGGCGGTTTCCCAGCATTTT. It translates to CASSAGAVSQHF.